These 9 T cell receptor beta chains share one sample of origin, sequenced in a study of control samples from healthy donors and cancer patients (dated by TCRdb to 2020 to 2021). Library creation used the immunoSEQ multiplex PCR assay. Drawn from immuneACCESS, this table holds only the in-frame rearrangements with V and J called that TCRdb kept. Clones are partly lost; checked studies trace under half to an unresolved V gene and leave the rest unexplained. A total of around 140,000 clones appear in this sample, approximately 92% of them only once. 2% to 2.5% of the sample comes from the top ten. The sequenced sample was blood. The origin of the receptors is a woman aged 45-59 years in good health.

The chain uses TRBV19 and TRBJ1-2, with TRBD1 matching 7 bases. With 5 bases clipped from V and 0 bases from J, the junction kept 6 bases outside the gene matches. Germline CDR1 and CDR2: LNHDA and SQIVND (reference sequence). CDR3 length: 15 residues. The DNA of the CDR3 is TGTGCCAGTAGTTCCCCCGGACAGGCTAACTATGGCTACACCTTC. Its protein product is CASSSPGQANYGYTF.

The chain has TRBV7-6 and TRBJ2-3; 10 positions match TRBD2. Trimming at V came to 1 base and at J to 3 bases, leaving 7 bases not matched to a gene. CDR1 and CDR2 from the germline V gene are SGHVS and FNYEAQ. This CDR3 region has 17 residues. The CDR3, as DNA: TGTGCCAGCAGCTTAGAGGCTAGCGGGAGTAGGACAGATACGCAGTATTTT. It translates to CASSLEASGSRTDTQYF.

This chain connects TRBV5-1 to TRBJ1-2; unclear D gene. Deletions cut 4 bases from V and 3 bases from J, with 16 bases between. The CDR3 length is 15 residues. Germline V gives CDR1 SGHRS, CDR2 YFSETQ. The CDR3 spells CASSRDSYGYYGYTF. The CDR3 DNA sequence: TGCGCCAGCAGCCGAGACTCCTACGGGTACTATGGCTACACCTTC.

The chain uses TRBV5-1 and TRBJ1-2, with TRBD1 matching over 7 bases. V lost 3 bases to trimming and J lost 2 bases; unmatched junction nucleotides: 7. Germline CDR1 and CDR2: SGHRS and YFSETQ. This CDR3 has 15 residues. For the CDR3, the DNA is TGCGCCAGCAGCTACACAGGGGATCCCAACTATGGCTACACCTTC. This sequence encodes CASSYTGDPNYGYTF.

J is TRBJ2-7 and V is TRBV27; tentatively, D is TRBD1 (6 bases). Germline V lookup: CDR1 MNHEY, CDR2 SMNVEV (reference sequence). V lost 4 bases, J lost 5 bases, and 15 bases lay in between. The CDR3 consists of 14 residues. The chain's CDR3 is CASSSGQYLNEQYF. In DNA form, the CDR3 reads TGTGCCAGCAGTTCCGGACAGTACCTTAACGAGCAGTACTTC.

The chain is built from TRBV28 and TRBJ1-5, with a possible D match to TRBD1 (5 bases). Trimming stripped 2 bases from V and 2 bases from J, with 13 bases between. Per the germline V gene, CDR1 is MDHEN and CDR2 is SYDVKM. CDR3 length equals 16 residues. Here the CDR3 DNA reads TGTGCCAGCAGTTTAGACCGGCAGGGCGGCAATCAGCCCCAGCATTTT. It yields the protein CASSLDRQGGNQPQHF.

The chain links TRBV10-2 to TRBJ2-5; TRBD2 matches 12 bases. V lost 7 bases, J lost 7 bases, and 7 bases stayed unmatched. The CDR3 is 14 amino acids. Germline lookup yields CDR1 WSHSY and CDR2 SAAADI. The CDR3: CASTASGGAGTQYF. CDR3 coding DNA: TGCGCCAGCACGGCTAGCGGGGGGGCAGGGACCCAGTACTTC.

The chain has TRBV12-3 or TRBV12-4 and TRBJ1-6; D is uncertain. This CDR3 contains 12 residues. The V end was cut by 6 bases, the J end by 10 bases, with 10 bases between. CDR3 nucleotide sequence: TGTGCCAGCAGGGCCCTCGGGTCACCCCTCCACTTT. It yields the protein CASRALGSPLHF.

V and J are TRBV7-2 and TRBJ2-7; D is possibly TRBD2 (6 bases). Germline V CDR1 and CDR2: SGHTA, FQGNSA. The CDR3 length is 15 residues. Trimming took off 3 bases at V and 2 bases at J, with 14 bases between the two ends. The CDR3 DNA follows: TGTGCCAGCAGCTTCCAAGGAGGAGGGACCTACGAGCAGTACTTC. Amino acids: CASSFQGGGTYEQYF. The complete variable domain, with remaining parts taken from reference TRBV7-2 and TRBJ2-7, reads GAGVSQSPSNKVTEKGKDVELRCDPISGHTALYWYRQSLGQGLEFLIYFQGNSAPDKSGLPSDRFSAERTGGSVSTLTIQRTQQEDSAVYLCASSFQGGGTYEQYFGPGTRLTVT.